This T cell receptor (beta chain) comes out of a study of response to subunit inactivated influenza vaccine. One entry per CDR3 protein, called by TCRdb with MiXCR from the RT-PCR reads. This repertoire shows approximately 530,000 distinct CDR3 sequences, 7.5% to 8.5% found once; its top ten account for 10% to 15%. V was pared by 0 bases and J by 1 base, with 16 bases between. The CDR3 is 18 amino acids. The germline gives CDR1 MNHEY, CDR2 SVGAGI. A word on this clonotype: Its specificity is not known.

Study-wide results and limits: It was suggested by the authors that few new T cells are recruited by each seasonal influenza vaccination.

V is TRBV6-5 and J is TRBJ1-3, with D unresolved. Sequencing used PBMCs from blood, obtained 23 months after vaccination. The source is a man between 45 and 75 years old who received an inactivated influenza vaccine. The CDR3, as DNA: TGTGCCAGCAGTTACTCGATAAACGGGGTTTTTTCTGGAAACACCATATATTTT. This translates into CASSYSINGVFSGNTIYF.